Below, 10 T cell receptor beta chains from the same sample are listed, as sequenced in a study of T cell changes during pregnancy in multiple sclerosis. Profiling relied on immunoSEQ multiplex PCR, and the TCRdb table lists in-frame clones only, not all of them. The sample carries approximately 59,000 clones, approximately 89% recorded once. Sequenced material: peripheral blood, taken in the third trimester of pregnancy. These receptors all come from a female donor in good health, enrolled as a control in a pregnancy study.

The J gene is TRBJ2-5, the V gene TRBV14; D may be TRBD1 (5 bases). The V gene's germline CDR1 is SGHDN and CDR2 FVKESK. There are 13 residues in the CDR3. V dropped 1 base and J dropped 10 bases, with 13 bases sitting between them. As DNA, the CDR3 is TGTGCCAGCAGCCAAGGGTTAGGGGTCGACCAGTACTTC. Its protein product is CASSQGLGVDQYF.

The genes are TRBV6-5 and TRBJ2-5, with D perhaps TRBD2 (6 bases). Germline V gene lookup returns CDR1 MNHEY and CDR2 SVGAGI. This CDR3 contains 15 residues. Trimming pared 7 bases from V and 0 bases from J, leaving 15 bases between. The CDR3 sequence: CASTNPREYQETQYF. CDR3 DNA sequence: TGTGCCAGCACCAACCCCCGGGAGTACCAAGAGACCCAGTACTTC.

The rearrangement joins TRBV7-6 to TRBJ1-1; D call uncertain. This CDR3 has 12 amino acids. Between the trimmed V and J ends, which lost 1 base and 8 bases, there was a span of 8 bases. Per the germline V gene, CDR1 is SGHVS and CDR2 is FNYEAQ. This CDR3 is CASSLVAEEAFF. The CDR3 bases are TGTGCCAGCAGCTTAGTCGCTGAGGAAGCTTTCTTT.

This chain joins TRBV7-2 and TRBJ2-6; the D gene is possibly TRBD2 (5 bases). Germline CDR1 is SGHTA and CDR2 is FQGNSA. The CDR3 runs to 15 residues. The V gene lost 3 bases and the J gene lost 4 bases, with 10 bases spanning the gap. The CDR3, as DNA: TGTGCCAGCAGCTTTACGGCGGGCGGGGCCAACGTCCTGACTTTC. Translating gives CASSFTAGGANVLTF. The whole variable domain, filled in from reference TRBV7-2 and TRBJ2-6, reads GAGVSQSPSNKVTEKGKDVELRCDPISGHTALYWYRQSLGQGLEFLIYFQGNSAPDKSGLPSDRFSAERTGGSVSTLTIQRTQQEDSAVYLCASSFTAGGANVLTFGAGSRLTVL.

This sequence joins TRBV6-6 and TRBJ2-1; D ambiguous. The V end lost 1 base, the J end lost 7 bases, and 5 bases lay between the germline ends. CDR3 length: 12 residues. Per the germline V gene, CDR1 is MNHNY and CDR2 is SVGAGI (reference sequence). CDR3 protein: CASSYFFNEQFF. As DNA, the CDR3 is TGTGCCAGCAGTTACTTCTTTAATGAGCAGTTCTTC.

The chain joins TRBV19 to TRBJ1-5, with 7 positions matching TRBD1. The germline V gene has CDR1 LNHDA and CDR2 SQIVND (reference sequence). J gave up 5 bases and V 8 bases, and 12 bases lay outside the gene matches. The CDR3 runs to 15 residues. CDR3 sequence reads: CASFPRGRVDQPQHF. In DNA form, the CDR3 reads TGTGCCAGTTTCCCAAGGGGGCGCGTTGATCAGCCCCAGCATTTT.

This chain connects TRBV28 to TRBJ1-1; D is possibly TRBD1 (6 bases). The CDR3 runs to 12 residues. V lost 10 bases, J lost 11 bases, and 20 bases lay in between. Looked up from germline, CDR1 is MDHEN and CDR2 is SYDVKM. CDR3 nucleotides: TGTGCCATAGGACAGACGGCGGGTATCGCTTTCTTT. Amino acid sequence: CAIGQTAGIAFF.

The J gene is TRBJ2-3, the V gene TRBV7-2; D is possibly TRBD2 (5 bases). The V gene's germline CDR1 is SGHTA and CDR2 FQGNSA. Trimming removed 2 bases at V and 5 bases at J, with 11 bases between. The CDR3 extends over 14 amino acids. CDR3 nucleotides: TGTGCCAGCAGCTTATCGAGGGCAGGAGATACGCAGTATTTT. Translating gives CASSLSRAGDTQYF.

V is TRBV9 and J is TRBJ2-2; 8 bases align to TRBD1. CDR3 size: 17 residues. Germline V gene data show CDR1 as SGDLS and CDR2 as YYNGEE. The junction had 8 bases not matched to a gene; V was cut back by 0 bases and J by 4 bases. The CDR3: CASSVVGQGAFTGELFF. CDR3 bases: TGTGCCAGCAGCGTAGTGGGGCAGGGGGCGTTCACCGGGGAGCTGTTTTTT.

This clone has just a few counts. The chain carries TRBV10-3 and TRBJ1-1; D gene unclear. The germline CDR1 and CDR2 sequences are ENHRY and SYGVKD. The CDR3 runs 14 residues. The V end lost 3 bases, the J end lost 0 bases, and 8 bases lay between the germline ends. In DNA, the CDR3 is TGTGCCATCAGTGATAACACTATGAACACTGAAGCTTTCTTT. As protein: CAISDNTMNTEAFF.